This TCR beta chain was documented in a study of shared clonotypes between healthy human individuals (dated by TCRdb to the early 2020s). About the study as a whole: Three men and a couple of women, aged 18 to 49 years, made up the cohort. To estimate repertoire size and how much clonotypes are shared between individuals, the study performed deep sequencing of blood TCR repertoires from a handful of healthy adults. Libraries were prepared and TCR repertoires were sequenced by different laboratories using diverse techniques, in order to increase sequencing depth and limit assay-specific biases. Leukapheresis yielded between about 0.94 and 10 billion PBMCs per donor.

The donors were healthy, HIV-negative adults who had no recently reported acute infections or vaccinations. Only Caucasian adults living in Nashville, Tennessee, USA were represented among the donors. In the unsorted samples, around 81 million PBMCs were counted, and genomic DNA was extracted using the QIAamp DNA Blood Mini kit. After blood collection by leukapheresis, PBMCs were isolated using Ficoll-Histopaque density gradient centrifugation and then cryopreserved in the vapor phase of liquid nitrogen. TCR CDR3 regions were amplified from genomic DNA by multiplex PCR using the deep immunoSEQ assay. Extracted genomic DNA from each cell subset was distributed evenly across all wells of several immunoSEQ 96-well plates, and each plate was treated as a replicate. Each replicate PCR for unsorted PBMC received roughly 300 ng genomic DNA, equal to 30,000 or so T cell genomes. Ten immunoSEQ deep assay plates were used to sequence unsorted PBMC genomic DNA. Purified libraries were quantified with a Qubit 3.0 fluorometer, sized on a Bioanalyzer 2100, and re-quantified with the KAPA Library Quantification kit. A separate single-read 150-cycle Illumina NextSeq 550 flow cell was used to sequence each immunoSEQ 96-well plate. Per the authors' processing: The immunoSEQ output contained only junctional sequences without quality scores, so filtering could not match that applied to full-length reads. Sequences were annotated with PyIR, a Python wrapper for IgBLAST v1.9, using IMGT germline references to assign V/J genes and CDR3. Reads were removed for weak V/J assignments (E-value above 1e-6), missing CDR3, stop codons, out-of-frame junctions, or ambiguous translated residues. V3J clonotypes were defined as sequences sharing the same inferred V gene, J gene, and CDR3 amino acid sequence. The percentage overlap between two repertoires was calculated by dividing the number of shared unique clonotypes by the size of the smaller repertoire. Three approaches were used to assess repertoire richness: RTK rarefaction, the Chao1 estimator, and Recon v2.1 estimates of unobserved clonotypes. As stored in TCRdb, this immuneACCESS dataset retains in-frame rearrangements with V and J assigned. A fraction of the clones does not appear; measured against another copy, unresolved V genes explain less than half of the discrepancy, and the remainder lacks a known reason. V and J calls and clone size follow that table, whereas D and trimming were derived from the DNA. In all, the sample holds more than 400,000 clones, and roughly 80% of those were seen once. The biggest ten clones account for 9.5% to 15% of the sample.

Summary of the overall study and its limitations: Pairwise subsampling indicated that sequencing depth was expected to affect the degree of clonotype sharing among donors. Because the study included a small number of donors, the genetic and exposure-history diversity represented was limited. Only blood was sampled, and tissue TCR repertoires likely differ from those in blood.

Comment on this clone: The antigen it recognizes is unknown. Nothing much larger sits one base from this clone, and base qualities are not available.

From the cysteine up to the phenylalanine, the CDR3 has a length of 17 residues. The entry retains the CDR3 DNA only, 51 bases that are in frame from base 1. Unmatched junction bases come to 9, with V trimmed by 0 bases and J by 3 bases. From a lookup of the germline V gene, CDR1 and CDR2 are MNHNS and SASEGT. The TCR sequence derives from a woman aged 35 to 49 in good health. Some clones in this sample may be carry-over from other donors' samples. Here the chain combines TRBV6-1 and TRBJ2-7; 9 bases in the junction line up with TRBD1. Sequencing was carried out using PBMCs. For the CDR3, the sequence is CASSEAPLWGQGYEQYF. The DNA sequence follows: TGTGCCAGCAGTGAAGCTCCCCTCTGGGGACAGGGCTACGAGCAGTACTTC.